This T cell receptor (beta chain) was identified during a study of T cells expressing NK-cell markers. The CDR3 has 13 residues. The germline gives CDR1 SGHRS, CDR2 YFSETQ. TCRdb re-analyzed the 5' RACE reads; it lists each CDR3 protein once, without DNA. The table for this sample gives about 410,000 distinct CDR3 sequences. This TCR was sampled from a woman aged 45 to 65 in good health. The sequencing sample was made of blood T cells: a sorted CD56 or NKG2C T cell subset, CD4+ or CD8+ T cells, or bulk PBMC T cells (not recorded which). The V and J genes are TRBV5-1 and TRBJ1-1; the TCRdb D gene call, TRBD1, has no DNA to confirm it. CDR3 sequence reads: CASFRDGGREAFF.